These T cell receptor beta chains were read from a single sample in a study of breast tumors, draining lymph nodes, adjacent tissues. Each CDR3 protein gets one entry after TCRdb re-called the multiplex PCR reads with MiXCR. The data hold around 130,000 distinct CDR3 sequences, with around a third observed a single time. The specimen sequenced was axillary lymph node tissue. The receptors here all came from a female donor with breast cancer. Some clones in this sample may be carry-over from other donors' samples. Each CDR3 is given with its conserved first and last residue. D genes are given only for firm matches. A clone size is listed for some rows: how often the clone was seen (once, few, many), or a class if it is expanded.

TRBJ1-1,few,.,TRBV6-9,CAASEGPETEAFF,TGTGCCGCATCGGAGGGGCCTGAGACTGAAGCTTTCTTT
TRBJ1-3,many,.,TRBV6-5,CASGGGVSGNTIYF,TGTGCCAGCGGAGGGGGAGTCTCTGGAAACACCATATATTTT
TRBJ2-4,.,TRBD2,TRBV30,CAWSRGGSGKNIQYF,TGTGCCTGGAGTCGGGGGGGAAGCGGCAAAAACATTCAGTACTTC
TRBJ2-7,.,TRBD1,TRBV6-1,CASRGTGGNEQYF,TGTGCCAGCAGAGGGACAGGGGGTAACGAGCAGTACTTC
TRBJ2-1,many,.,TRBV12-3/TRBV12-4,CASSFQGGHNEQFF,TGTGCCAGCAGTTTTCAGGGGGGCCACAATGAGCAGTTCTTC
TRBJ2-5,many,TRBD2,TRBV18,CASLQGLALGETQYF,TGTGCCAGCCTACAAGGACTAGCGCTTGGGGAGACCCAGTACTTC
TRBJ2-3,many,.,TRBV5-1,CASSSPEGADTQYF,TGCGCCAGCAGCTCCCCTGAGGGTGCAGATACGCAGTATTTT
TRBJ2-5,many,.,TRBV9,CASSVPGSKTQYF,TGTGCCAGCAGCGTACCAGGGTCAAAGACCCAGTACTTC
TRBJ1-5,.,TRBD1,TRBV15,CATSRDQDRAVYSNQPQHF,TGTGCCACCAGCAGAGATCAAGACAGGGCCGTGTATAGCAATCAGCCCCAGCATTTT
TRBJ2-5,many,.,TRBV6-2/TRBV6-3,CASSNEGWDTETQYF,TGTGCCAGCAGTAACGAGGGGTGGGACACGGAGACCCAGTACTTC
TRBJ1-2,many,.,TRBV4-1,CASSQVAGNGYTF,TGCGCCAGCAGCCAAGTTGCGGGGAATGGCTACACCTTC
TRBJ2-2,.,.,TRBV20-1,CSAYTGELFF,TGCAGTGCTTACACCGGGGAGCTGTTTTTT
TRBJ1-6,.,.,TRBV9,CASSKAGGANNSPLHF,TGTGCCAGCAGCAAGGCGGGGGGCGCAAATAATTCACCCCTCCACTTT
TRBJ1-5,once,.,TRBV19,CASRRGHHSNQPQHF,TGTGCCAGTAGGAGGGGACACCATAGCAATCAGCCCCAGCATTTT
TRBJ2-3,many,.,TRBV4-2,CASSQGEPRTDTQYF,TGTGCCAGCAGCCAAGGGGAGCCCCGCACAGATACGCAGTATTTT
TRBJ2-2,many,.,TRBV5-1,CASGGGMETGELFF,TGCGCCAGCGGGGGAGGAATGGAAACCGGGGAGCTGTTTTTT
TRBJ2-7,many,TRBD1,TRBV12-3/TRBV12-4,CASSQQYRGEQYF,TGTGCCAGCAGTCAACAGTACAGGGGCGAGCAGTACTTC
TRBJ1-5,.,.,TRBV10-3,CAIGGTQRYEHF,TGTGCCATCGGGGGGACACAACGCTACGAGCATTTT
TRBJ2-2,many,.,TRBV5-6,CASSLAGQTTGELFF,TGTGCCAGCAGCTTAGCGGGACAGACTACCGGGGAGCTGTTTTTT
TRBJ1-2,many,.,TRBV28,CASSGVGVGYTF,TGTGCCAGCAGTGGGGTAGGGGTTGGCTACACCTTC
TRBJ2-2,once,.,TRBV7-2,CASSSGGQGHTGELFF,TGTGCCAGCAGCTCCGGAGGGCAGGGTCACACCGGGGAGCTGTTTTTT
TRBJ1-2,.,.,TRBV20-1,CSARAPGSHGYTF,TGCAGTGCTAGAGCACCGGGGAGCCATGGCTACACCTTC
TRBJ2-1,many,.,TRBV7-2,CASSLSGTNNEQFF,TGTGCCAGCAGCTTATCCGGGACAAACAATGAGCAGTTCTTC
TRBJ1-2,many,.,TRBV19,CATRTPAKHGYTF,TGTGCCACTAGGACCCCGGCGAAACATGGCTACACCTTC
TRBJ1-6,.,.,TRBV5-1,CASSWGQGNPPLHF,TGCGCCAGCAGCTGGGGGCAGGGAAATCCACCCCTCCACTTT
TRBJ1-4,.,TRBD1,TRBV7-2,CASSPQTGRGSKLFF,TGTGCCAGCAGCCCTCAGACAGGGAGGGGGTCAAAACTGTTTTTT
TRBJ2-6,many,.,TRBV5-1,CASSAGRVSSGANVLTF,TGCGCCAGCAGCGCGGGACGGGTAAGCTCTGGGGCCAACGTCCTGACTTTC
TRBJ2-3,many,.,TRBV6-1,CASSLLSRGPADTQYF,TGTGCCAGCAGCCTCCTCTCGAGGGGCCCCGCAGATACGCAGTATTTT
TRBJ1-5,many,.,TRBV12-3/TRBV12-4,CASSLREGSNQPQHF,TGTGCCAGCAGTTTACGGGAAGGGAGCAATCAGCCCCAGCATTTT
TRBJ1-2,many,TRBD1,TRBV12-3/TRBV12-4,CASSLAGTANYGYTF,TGTGCCAGCAGTTTAGCCGGGACAGCTAACTATGGCTACACCTTC
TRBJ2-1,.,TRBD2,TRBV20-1,CSQRGSYNEQFF,TGCAGCCAGCGGGGGTCCTACAATGAGCAGTTCTTC
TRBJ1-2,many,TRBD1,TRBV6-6,CASSYGAQGIYGYTF,TGTGCCAGCAGTTACGGGGCACAGGGGATCTATGGCTACACCTTC
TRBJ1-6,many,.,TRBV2,CASSKDGENNSPLHF,TGTGCCAGCAGCAAGGACGGGGAGAATAATTCACCCCTCCACTTT